The clone carrying this T cell receptor (beta chain) was counted many times. What it binds is not known. TCRdb re-analysed the multiplex PCR reads in MiXCR, keeping a single row per CDR3 protein. The sample lists some 52,000 distinct CDR3 sequences, roughly 39% occurring once. The data originate from a study of breast tumors, draining lymph nodes, adjacent tissues. The V and J ends lost 2 bases and 0 bases respectively, with 8 bases between them. Germline V CDR1 and CDR2: KGHSH, LQKENI. This CDR3 contains 15 residues. Study results and caveats: The lymph node origin of tumor T cells was framed as consistent with a hypothesis, not demonstrated. Tumor repertoires ranked between lymph nodes and nontumor tissue in diversity, with V and J gene preferences.

This TCR was sampled from a female donor with breast cancer. Some clones in this sample may be carry-over from other donors' samples. The chain combines TRBV18 with TRBJ2-4; no definite D call. The sequenced sample was breast tumor tissue. Here the CDR3 reads CASSPSQLAKNIQYF. For the CDR3, the DNA is TGTGCCAGCTCACCATCGCAGCTAGCCAAAAACATTCAGTACTTC.